This record covers a single TCR beta chain. The target antigen is unknown. Primers included in the PCR were 60 Vbeta and 13 Jbeta primers. The protocol was immunoSEQ multiplex PCR, while the TCRdb copy is restricted to in-frame clones and leaves out a portion. The sample yields 150,000 or so clones, roughly 84% seen once. The data were taken from a study of cytomegalovirus exposure and HLA in healthy donors. Whole-study findings and limits: Follow-up analysis later connected one missense variant in DCLRE1C with trimming of TCR beta V- and J-genes.

There are 16 residues in the CDR3. V shed 2 bases and J 4 bases; nucleotides not matched to a gene: 7. CDR1 LNHDA and CDR2 SQIVND come from the germline V gene (reference sequence). This clonotype originated in a boy between 2 and 15 years old in good health and CMV-seronegative. Input material: PBMCs. This chain joins TRBV19 and TRBJ2-7; 11 bases are shared with TRBD2. The CDR3 reads CASSITSGSAPYEQYF. The CDR3 bases are TGTGCCAGTAGTATAACTAGCGGGAGTGCCCCGTACGAGCAGTACTTC. Full variable domain (missing parts from reference TRBV19 and TRBJ2-7): DGGITQSPKYLFRKEGQNVTLSCEQNLNHDAMYWYRQDPGQGLRLIYYSQIVNDFQKGDIAEGYSVSREKKESFPLTVTSAQKNPTAFYLCASSITSGSAPYEQYFGPGTRLTVT.